This entry lists 18 T cell receptor beta chains sequenced from one sample in a study of cytomegalovirus exposure and HLA in healthy donors. Researchers ran the PCR with 60 Vbeta and 13 Jbeta primers. TCRdb's copy holds only in-frame clones and misses some; the assay was immunoSEQ multiplex PCR. The sample has about 180,000 clones; approximately 80% are singletons. The specimen sequenced was PBMCs. The receptors derive from a man aged 55-75 years in good health and CMV-seronegative.

The rearrangement joins TRBV7-2 to TRBJ1-2; tentative D call: TRBD1 (5 bases). The germline V and J ends were trimmed by 3 bases and 7 bases, with 12 bases remaining between them. The length of the CDR3 is 13 residues. Germline loops: CDR1 SGHTA, CDR2 FQGNSA. DNA of the CDR3: TGTGCCAGCAGCTTGGGGGGAGAGGGTGGCTACACCTTC. Protein sequence: CASSLGGEGGYTF.

The chain has TRBV6-5 and TRBJ1-3; 7 bases align to TRBD1. This CDR3 contains 16 residues. CDR1 is MNHEY and CDR2 is SVGAGI in the germline V gene. The V gene end was trimmed by 0 bases and the J gene end by 4 bases; junction bases not matched to a gene: 6. The CDR3 sequence: CASSYSATGFGNTIYF. CDR3 DNA sequence: TGTGCCAGCAGTTACTCAGCGACAGGGTTCGGAAACACCATATATTTT.

V and J are TRBV7-9 and TRBJ2-2, with a weak D call TRBD2 (5 bases). The germline gives CDR1 SEHNR, CDR2 FQNEAQ (reference sequence). The V gene lost 4 bases and the J gene lost 6 bases, with 18 bases spanning the gap. The CDR3 covers 16 residues. CDR3 loop: CASSSWGVTVPGELFF. The CDR3 nucleotides read TGTGCCAGCAGCTCCTGGGGAGTAACTGTTCCCGGGGAGCTGTTTTTT.

The CDR3: CASSIRGRTEAFF. In DNA form, the CDR3 reads TGTGCCAGTAGTATACGGGGGAGGACTGAAGCTTTCTTT. The V and J genes are TRBV19 and TRBJ1-1, with TRBD1 as a possible D gene (5 bases). The CDR3 runs to 13 residues. Deletions cut 2 bases from V and 5 bases from J, with 9 bases between. Germline loops: CDR1 LNHDA, CDR2 SQIVND (reference sequence).

The gene calls are TRBV5-5 and TRBJ1-1; 7 nucleotides agree with TRBD1. Germline values: CDR1 SGHKS, CDR2 YYEKEE (reference sequence). The J segment lost 1 base and the V segment lost 4 bases, leaving 4 bases of the junction unmatched. The CDR3 totals 14 residues. The CDR3 loop is CASSPGTANTEAFF. In nucleotides, the CDR3 is TGTGCCAGCAGCCCCGGGACAGCGAACACTGAAGCTTTCTTT.

In its sample, this clone was seen a few times. The chain has TRBV11-3 and TRBJ2-3, with no clear D. Germline CDR1 reads SGHNT; CDR2 reads YENEEA. The CDR3 sequence is 16 residues long. With 6 bases removed from V and 0 bases from J, the gap between germline ends came to 16 bases. The CDR3 coding sequence is TGTGCCAGCAGGGCAGCGAGTGCTATTAGCACAGATACGCAGTATTTT. Its translation: CASRAASAISTDTQYF.

The chain is built from TRBV5-6 and TRBJ2-5; 9 nucleotides align to TRBD1. Gene TRBJ2-7 matches the end of the DNA better, so the J call may be wrong. This CDR3 is built from 14 residues. CDR1 and CDR2 (germline): SGHDT, YYEEEE. CDR3 in DNA: TGTGCCAGCAGCTTAAGGACAGGGGCTCGCGAGCAGTACTTC. It encodes CASSLRTGAREQYF.

The chain combines TRBV7-2 with TRBJ2-1; 10 nucleotides agree with TRBD1. V gave up 3 bases and J gave up 8 bases; unmatched junction bases: 16. Germline V gene data show CDR1 as SGHTA and CDR2 as FQGNSA. The CDR3 is made up of 18 amino acids. CDR3 amino acids: CASSFRPLGTGASDEQFF. CDR3 bases: TGTGCCAGCAGCTTTCGACCCCTCGGGACAGGGGCCTCCGATGAGCAGTTCTTC.

Turning to this clone: One end of the junction varies from germline; a read error may be responsible. The genes are TRBV6-4 and TRBJ1-2, with a possible D match to TRBD1 (5 bases). Looked up from germline, CDR1 is MRHNA and CDR2 is SNTAGT. The CDR3 is 14 amino acids. Here the CDR3 DNA reads TGTGCCAGCAGTGACTCTCCAGGGTCCTATGGCTACCCCTTC. Its protein is CASSDSPGSYGYPF.

CDR3 nucleotide sequence: TGTGCCAGCAGTCTTCAGGGTCTGGGCGGCTACACCTTC. As protein: CASSLQGLGGYTF. The chain is built from TRBV27 and TRBJ1-2; D perhaps matches TRBD1 (5 bases). This CDR3 region has 13 residues. Trimming stripped 5 bases from V and 8 bases from J, with 15 bases between. Germline V gene data show CDR1 as MNHEY and CDR2 as SMNVEV (reference sequence).

The rearrangement links TRBV30 to TRBJ2-1; unclear D gene. Looked up from germline, CDR1 is GTSNPN and CDR2 is SVGIG (reference sequence). CDR3 length equals 13 residues. Trimming took 5 bases from V and 9 from J, leaving 17 bases between them. The CDR3 nucleotides are TGTGCCTGGCAACCCAGGTACCGTGGTGAGCAGTTCTTC. Encoded protein: CAWQPRYRGEQFF.

The chain has TRBV15 and TRBJ2-1, with 7 bases fitting TRBD2. Germline CDR1 is LNHNV and CDR2 is YYDKDF (reference sequence). The CDR3 extends over 15 amino acids. V gave up 1 base and J gave up 2 bases; unmatched junction bases: 2. The CDR3 DNA reads as TGTGCCACCAGCAGAGGACGGGAGGCCTACAATGAGCAGTTCTTC. It codes for CATSRGREAYNEQFF.

Details on this clone: Germline and junction disagree at one end, which may indicate a read error. The chain links TRBV4-3 to TRBJ2-1; 9 bases are a match to TRBD2. The germline gives CDR1 LGHNA, CDR2 YSLEER. The CDR3 totals 18 residues. The CDR3 nucleotides are TGCGCCAGCAGTCAAGCCACCCTTAGCGGGAGTCCCTACAATGAGCAGTTCTTC. Protein sequence: CASSQATLSGSPYNEQFF.

This clone came up a few times. The chain has TRBV6-5 and TRBJ1-5, with no clear D. V lost 6 bases and J 2 bases, leaving 14 bases between the germline ends. The V gene's germline CDR1 is MNHEY and CDR2 SVGAGI. The CDR3 is made up of 15 amino acids. As DNA, the CDR3 is TGTGCCAGCAGACGGATACTAGCGGGCAATCAGCCCCAGCATTTT. Amino acid sequence: CASRRILAGNQPQHF.

This clone was detected only once. V usage is TRBV19 and J usage is TRBJ1-1; D is ambiguous. The CDR3 runs to 13 residues. Germline CDR1 and CDR2: LNHDA and SQIVND (reference sequence). V was shortened by 7 bases and J by 1 base, with 10 bases between the two germline ends. The CDR3 here is CASNRHGNTEAFF. The CDR3 coding sequence is TGTGCCAGTAACCGACATGGGAACACTGAAGCTTTCTTT.

The V and J genes are TRBV27 and TRBJ2-7; a weak D match, TRBD1 (6 bases). Germline V lookup: CDR1 MNHEY, CDR2 SMNVEV (reference sequence). CDR3 size: 13 residues. V lost 3 bases and J lost 5, with 11 bases in between. The CDR3 DNA reads as TGTGCCAGCAGTTTCTCACAGGGTGACGAGCAGTACTTC. It codes for CASSFSQGDEQYF.

This chain links TRBV28 with TRBJ1-2; D perhaps matches TRBD1 (5 bases). The length of the CDR3 is 12 residues. V lost 4 bases to trimming and J lost 8 bases, with 11 bases between them. CDR1 is MDHEN, CDR2 SYDVKM, per germline. CDR3 nucleotide sequence: TGTGCCAGCAGTTGGGGCAGGCAGGGCTACACCTTC. It yields the protein CASSWGRQGYTF.

V gene TRBV27 combines with J gene TRBJ2-1; D remains ambiguous. Germline lookup yields CDR1 MNHEY and CDR2 SMNVEV (reference sequence). The CDR3 loop spans 13 amino acids. V lost 2 bases, J lost 15 bases, and 17 bases lay in between. CDR3 region: CASSLDFTMNLFF. The CDR3, as DNA: TGTGCCAGCAGTTTAGATTTTACAATGAATTTGTTCTTC.